This T cell receptor beta chain originates from a study of blood T cell repertoires in COVID-19. About the study: Specimens from acute and convalescent COVID-19 originated in the United States, Italy and Spain.

Assay: immunoSEQ multiplex PCR; the TCRdb copy retains only in-frame clones and omits some. This table has about 150,000 clones, around four fifths appearing once. Sequences were obtained from peripheral blood. The origin of this receptor is a human donor in a cohort sampled during active COVID-19.

The CDR3 DNA reads as TGTGCCATCAGCACTACAGTTTTTCCAGATCGTAGGGGGGGGACGGAGACCCAGTACTTC. Translating it yields CAISTTVFPDRRGGTETQYF. The V and J genes are TRBV10-3 and TRBJ2-5; a possible D gene is TRBD2 (7 bases). CDR3 length: 20 amino acids. Per germline, CDR1 ENHRY and CDR2 SYGVKD. V gave up 6 bases and J gave up 5 bases, with 34 bases separating them.